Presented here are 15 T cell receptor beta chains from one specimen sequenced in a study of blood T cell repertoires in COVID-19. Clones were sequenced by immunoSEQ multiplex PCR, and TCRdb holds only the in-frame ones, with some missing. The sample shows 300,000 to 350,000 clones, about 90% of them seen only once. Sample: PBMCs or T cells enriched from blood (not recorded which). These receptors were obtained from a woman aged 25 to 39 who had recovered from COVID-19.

Here the CDR3 reads CSVGEGKDRGLGYTF. The CDR3 coding sequence is TGCAGCGTTGGCGAAGGGAAAGACAGGGGGCTTGGCTACACCTTC. The gene calls are TRBV29-1 and TRBJ1-2; 10 bases are shared with TRBD1. This CDR3 comprises 15 residues. Trimming cost V 4 bases and J 7 bases; bases outside gene matches: 12. Per the germline V gene, CDR1 is SQVTM and CDR2 is ANQGSEA.

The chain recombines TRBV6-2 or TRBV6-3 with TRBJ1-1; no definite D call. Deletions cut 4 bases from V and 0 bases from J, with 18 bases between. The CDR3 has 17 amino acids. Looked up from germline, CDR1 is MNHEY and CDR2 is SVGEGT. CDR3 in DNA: TGTGCCAGCAGTTCTAACCTACGACAAGACATGAACACTGAAGCTTTCTTT. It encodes CASSSNLRQDMNTEAFF.

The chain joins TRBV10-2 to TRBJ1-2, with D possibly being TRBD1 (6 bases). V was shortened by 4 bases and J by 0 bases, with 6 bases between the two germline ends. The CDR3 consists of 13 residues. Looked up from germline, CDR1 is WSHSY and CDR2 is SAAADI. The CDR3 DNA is TGCGCCAGCAGTGGGACAGCTAACTATGGCTACACCTTC. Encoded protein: CASSGTANYGYTF.

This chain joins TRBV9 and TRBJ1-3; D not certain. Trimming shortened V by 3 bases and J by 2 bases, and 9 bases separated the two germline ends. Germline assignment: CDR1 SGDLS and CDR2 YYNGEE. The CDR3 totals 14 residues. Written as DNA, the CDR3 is TGTGCCAGCAGCGGCCGACAAACTGGAAACACCATATATTTT. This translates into CASSGRQTGNTIYF.

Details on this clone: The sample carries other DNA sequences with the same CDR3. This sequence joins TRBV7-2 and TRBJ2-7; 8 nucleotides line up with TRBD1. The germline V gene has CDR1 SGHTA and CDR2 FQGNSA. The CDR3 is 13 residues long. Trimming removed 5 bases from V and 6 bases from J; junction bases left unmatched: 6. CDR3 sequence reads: CASSLTGQGEQYF. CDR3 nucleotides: TGTGCCAGCAGCCTGACTGGACAGGGCGAGCAGTACTTC.

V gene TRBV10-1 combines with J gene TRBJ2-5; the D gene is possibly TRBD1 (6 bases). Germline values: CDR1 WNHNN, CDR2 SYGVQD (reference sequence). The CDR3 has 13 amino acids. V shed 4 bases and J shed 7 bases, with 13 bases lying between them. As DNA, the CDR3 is TGCGCCAGCAGTGGGACAGTCCCGGGGACCCAGTACTTC. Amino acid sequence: CASSGTVPGTQYF.

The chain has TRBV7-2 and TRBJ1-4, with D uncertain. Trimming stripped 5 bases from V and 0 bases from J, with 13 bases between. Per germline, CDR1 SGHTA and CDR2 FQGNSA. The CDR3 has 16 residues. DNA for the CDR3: TGTGCCAGCAGCCTAAAACGAGTAGCAACTAATGAAAAACTGTTTTTT. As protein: CASSLKRVATNEKLFF.

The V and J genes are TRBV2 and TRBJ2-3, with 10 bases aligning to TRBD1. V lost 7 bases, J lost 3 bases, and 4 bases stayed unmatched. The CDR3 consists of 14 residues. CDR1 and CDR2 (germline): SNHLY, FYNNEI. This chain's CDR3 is CASTGQGQTDTQYF. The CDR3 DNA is TGTGCCAGCACGGGACAGGGGCAGACAGATACGCAGTATTTT.

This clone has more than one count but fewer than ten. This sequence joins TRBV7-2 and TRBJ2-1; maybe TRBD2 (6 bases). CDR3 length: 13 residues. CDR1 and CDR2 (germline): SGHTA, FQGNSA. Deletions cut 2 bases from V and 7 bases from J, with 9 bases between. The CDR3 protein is CASSLSGGNEQFF. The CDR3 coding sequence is TGTGCCAGCAGCTTATCTGGGGGGAATGAGCAGTTCTTC.

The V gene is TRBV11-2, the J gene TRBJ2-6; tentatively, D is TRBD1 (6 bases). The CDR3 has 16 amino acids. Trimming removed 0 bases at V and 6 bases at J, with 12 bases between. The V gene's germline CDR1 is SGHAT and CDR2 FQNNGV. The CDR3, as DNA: TGTGCCAGCAGCTTAGATTCTTCGGGACAGGCCAACGTCCTGACTTTC. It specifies CASSLDSSGQANVLTF. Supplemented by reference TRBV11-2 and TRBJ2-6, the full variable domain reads EAGVAQSPRYKIIEKRQSVAFWCNPISGHATLYWYQQILGQGPKLLIQFQNNGVVDDSQLPKDRFSAERLKGVDSTLKIQPAKLEDSAVYLCASSLDSSGQANVLTFGAGSRLTVL.

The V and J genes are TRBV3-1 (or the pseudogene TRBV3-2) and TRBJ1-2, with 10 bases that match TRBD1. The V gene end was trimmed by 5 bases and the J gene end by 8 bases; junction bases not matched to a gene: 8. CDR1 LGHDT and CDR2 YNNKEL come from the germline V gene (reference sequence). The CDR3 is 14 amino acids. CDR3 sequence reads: CASSKDRGWGGYTF. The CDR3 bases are TGTGCCAGCAGCAAGGACAGGGGGTGGGGAGGCTACACCTTC.

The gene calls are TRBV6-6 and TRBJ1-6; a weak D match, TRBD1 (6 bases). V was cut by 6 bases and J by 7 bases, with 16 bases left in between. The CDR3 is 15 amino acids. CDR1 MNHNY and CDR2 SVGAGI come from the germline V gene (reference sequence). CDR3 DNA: TGTGCCAGCAGACGCGGACAGTCGAACAATTCACCCCTCCACTTT. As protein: CASRRGQSNNSPLHF.

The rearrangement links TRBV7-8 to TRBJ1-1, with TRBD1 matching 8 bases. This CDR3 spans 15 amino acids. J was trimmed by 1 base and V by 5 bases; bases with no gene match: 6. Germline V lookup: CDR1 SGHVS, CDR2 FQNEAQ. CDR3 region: CASSTQGVTNTEAFF. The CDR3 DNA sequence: TGTGCCAGCAGCACACAGGGGGTGACGAACACTGAAGCTTTCTTT.

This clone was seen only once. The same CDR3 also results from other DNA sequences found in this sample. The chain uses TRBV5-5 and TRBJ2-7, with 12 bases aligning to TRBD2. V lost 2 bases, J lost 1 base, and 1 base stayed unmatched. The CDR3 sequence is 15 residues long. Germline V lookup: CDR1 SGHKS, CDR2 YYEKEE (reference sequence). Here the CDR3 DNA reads TGTGCCAGCAGCTTTGGGACTAGCGGGTCCTACGAGCAGTACTTC. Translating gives CASSFGTSGSYEQYF.

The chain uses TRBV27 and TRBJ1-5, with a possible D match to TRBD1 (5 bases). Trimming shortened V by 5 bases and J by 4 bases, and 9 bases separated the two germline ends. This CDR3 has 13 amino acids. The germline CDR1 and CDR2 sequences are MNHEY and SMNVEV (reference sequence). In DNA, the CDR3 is TGTGCCAGCAGTCCAGGGATAAATCAGCCCCAGCATTTT. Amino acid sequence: CASSPGINQPQHF.